This T cell receptor beta chain was captured by sequencing in a study of OX40 agonist ivuxolimab in advanced cancers. Study context: Patients received ivuxolimab, an intravenous treatment, every 2 weeks at 0.01 to 10 mg/kg. Study-wide points: There was clonal expansion of CD4+ and CD8+ blood T cells by week 6 at 0.1 to 3.0 mg/kg.

CDR1 MNHEY and CDR2 SMNVEV come from the germline V gene (reference sequence). V lost 2 bases and J lost 5, with 13 bases in between. The CDR3 is 14 amino acids. As concerns this clone: The antigen remains undetermined.

TCRdb's copy holds only in-frame clones and misses some; the assay was immunoSEQ multiplex PCR. The data show 40,000 to 50,000 clones, with 88% seen just once and less than 60% held by the top ten. Enrollment shut out patients with autoimmune disease history or systemic immunosuppression. This sample comprised CD4+ or CD8+ T cells sorted from blood, obtained in a trial of the OX40 agonist ivuxolimab. The genes are TRBV27 and TRBJ2-7, with D perhaps being TRBD1 or TRBD2 (7 bases each). The clonotype originates from an adult with an advanced solid tumor such as melanoma, head and neck, liver or kidney cancer. CDR3 coding DNA: TGTGCCAGCAGTTTAGGCCAGGGGGGGAACGAGCAGTACTTC. It encodes CASSLGQGGNEQYF.